The 20 T cell receptor beta chains given below trace back to one sample, sequenced in a study of response to subunit inactivated influenza vaccine. Each CDR3 protein is one row after TCRdb ran MiXCR on the RT-PCR reads. There are 300,000 to 350,000 distinct CDR3 sequences in the sample; roughly 20% occur only once, and 10% lies in the top ten. This material consisted of PBMCs from blood, taken about 19 months after vaccination. These receptors were obtained from a man aged 45-69 years who received an inactivated influenza vaccine.

The CDR3 nucleotides read TGTGCCAGCACTGGGGCAGGGCGCCCCAACTATGGCTACACCTTC. Protein: CASTGAGRPNYGYTF. V usage is TRBV6-1 and J usage is TRBJ1-2, with D perhaps matching TRBD1 (5 bases). V gave up 7 bases and J gave up 2 bases, with 17 bases separating them. The germline CDR1 and CDR2 sequences are MNHNS and SASEGT. There are 15 residues in the CDR3.

This clonotype was found a few times. The chain is built from TRBV18 and TRBJ2-2; no reliable D call. V lost 6 bases, J lost 0 bases, and 11 bases lay in between. Germline assignment: CDR1 KGHSH and CDR2 LQKENI. The CDR3 has 15 amino acids. Here the CDR3 reads CASSSDQSNTGELFF. Written as DNA, the CDR3 is TGTGCCAGCTCTTCGGACCAATCGAACACCGGGGAGCTGTTTTTT.

The table lists this clonotype with a few counts. This chain uses TRBV28 with TRBJ1-5; D is undetermined. V lost 10 bases and J 0 bases, leaving 19 bases between the germline ends. CDR1 MDHEN and CDR2 SYDVKM come from the germline V gene. The CDR3 is 16 amino acids. This CDR3 reads CATPPDPVYSNQPQHF. The CDR3 nucleotides are TGTGCCACCCCCCCCGACCCGGTTTATAGCAATCAGCCCCAGCATTTT. Full variable domain (missing parts from reference TRBV28 and TRBJ1-5): DVKVTQSSRYLVKRTGEKVFLECVQDMDHENMFWYRQDPGLGLRLIYFSYDVKMKEKGDIPEGYSVSREKKERFSLILESASTNQTSMYLCATPPDPVYSNQPQHFGDGTRLSIL.

This clonotype came up once. Compared with germline, one end of the junction differs, possibly owing to a read error. The V and J genes are TRBV12-3 or TRBV12-4 and TRBJ1-1, with D possibly matching TRBD1 (6 bases). The CDR3 is 19 residues long. DNA of the CDR3: TGTGCCATCAGTTTATTTGCCCGGGGTGTCGGGGGCGTGAACACTGAAGCTTTCTTT. This codes for CAISLFARGVGGVNTEAFF.

The chain uses TRBV20-1 and TRBJ2-4; 7 bases agree with TRBD1. CDR3 size: 12 residues. Germline V CDR1 and CDR2: DFQATT, SNEGSKA (reference sequence). The J segment lost 6 bases and the V segment lost 1 base, leaving 0 bases of the junction unmatched. CDR3 sequence reads: CSARGDRNIQYF. The CDR3 DNA sequence: TGCAGTGCTAGAGGGGACAGAAACATTCAGTACTTC.

CDR3 residues: CASSRTGERGYGYTF. The CDR3 DNA sequence: TGCGCCAGCAGCCGGACAGGGGAACGGGGCTATGGCTACACCTTC. The chain combines TRBV5-1 with TRBJ1-2; 9 bases are shared with TRBD1. Germline trimming cut 4 bases from V and 4 bases from J; bases unmatched to any gene: 8. The CDR3 loop spans 15 amino acids. The germline CDR1 and CDR2 sequences are SGHRS and YFSETQ.

This clonotype appeared a few times. The chain employs TRBV7-2 and TRBJ1-4, with D unclear. Per germline, CDR1 SGHTA and CDR2 FQGNSA. This CDR3 contains 16 residues. V shed 3 bases and J shed 7 bases, with 18 bases lying between them. The CDR3 bases are TGTGCCAGCAGCTTTCACGGACCTAGAGGTAGTGAAAAACTGTTTTTT. Translated: CASSFHGPRGSEKLFF.

There are a few counts of this clonotype. The rearrangement uses TRBV11-2 and TRBJ2-3, with a tentative D call TRBD2 (6 bases). The CDR3 totals 16 residues. Deletions cut 2 bases from V and 7 bases from J, with 19 bases between. Germline CDR1 reads SGHAT; CDR2 reads FQNNGV. CDR3: CASSLFGGLPGNTQYF. DNA of the CDR3: TGTGCCAGCAGCTTATTCGGGGGACTCCCGGGGAATACGCAGTATTTT.

This clonotype turned up a few times. In nucleotides, the CDR3 is TGTGCCAGCAGTTTACAGGGAATTAGTGATTCACCCCTCCACTTT. This gives the protein CASSLQGISDSPLHF. This chain connects TRBV12-3 or TRBV12-4 to TRBJ1-6; TRBD1 is a possible D gene (5 bases). Trimming shortened V by 2 bases and J by 8 bases, and 13 bases separated the two germline ends. The CDR3 runs 15 residues.

The V gene is TRBV7-9, the J gene TRBJ1-3; D is unclear. V lost 5 bases and J 2 bases, leaving 10 bases between the germline ends. This CDR3 contains 14 residues. Germline V gene sequence: CDR1 SEHNR, CDR2 FQNEAQ (reference sequence). The DNA of the CDR3 is TGTGCCAGCAGCCGCCTGGAAGCTGGAAACACCATATATTTT. Its protein is CASSRLEAGNTIYF.

Only a few counts were recorded for this clonotype. The V call is TRBV28, the J call TRBJ1-3; 7 bases agree with TRBD1. Trimming removed 5 bases from V and 0 bases from J; junction bases left unmatched: 7. The CDR3 length is 16 residues. The germline V gene encodes CDR1 MDHEN and CDR2 SYDVKM. Written as DNA, the CDR3 is TGTGCCAGCAGTGCGTACAGGGGAAGCTCTGGAAACACCATATATTTT. This encodes CASSAYRGSSGNTIYF.

This chain connects TRBV6-5 to TRBJ1-5; maybe TRBD1 (6 bases). CDR3 length equals 15 residues. V lost 2 bases and J 0 bases, leaving 8 bases between the germline ends. Germline-derived CDR1 and CDR2 are MNHEY and SVGAGI. The DNA of the CDR3 is TGTGCCAGCAGTTACCACAGGGATAGCAATCAGCCCCAGCATTTT. Its protein is CASSYHRDSNQPQHF.

This clonotype was recorded a few times. The V and J genes are TRBV20-1 and TRBJ1-5; D is unclear. The germline gives CDR1 DFQATT, CDR2 SNEGSKA (reference sequence). This CDR3 spans 14 amino acids. V lost 5 bases and J lost 2, with 13 bases in between. CDR3: CSADERTGNQPQHF. The CDR3 DNA reads TGCAGTGCTGACGAGAGGACGGGCAATCAGCCCCAGCATTTT.

This clonotype was detected a few times. The chain's CDR3 is CASSYGGYYGYTF. The CDR3 DNA follows: TGTGCCAGCAGTTACGGGGGCTACTATGGCTACACCTTC. The chain has TRBV6-5 and TRBJ1-2, with D perhaps matching TRBD1 (6 bases). The length of the CDR3 is 13 residues. CDR1 is MNHEY and CDR2 is SVGAGI in the germline V gene. With 2 bases removed from V and 3 bases from J, the gap between germline ends came to 7 bases.

The chain combines TRBV15 with TRBJ2-3; either TRBD1 or TRBD2 may supply D (5 bases each). The V end was cut by 7 bases, the J end by 2 bases, with 16 bases between. Germline loops: CDR1 LNHNV, CDR2 YYDKDF (reference sequence). The CDR3 spans 15 residues. The chain's CDR3 is CATKRDRSHTDTQYF. In DNA, the CDR3 is TGTGCCACCAAGAGGGACCGAAGCCACACAGATACGCAGTATTTT.

This clonotype was detected a few times. V usage is TRBV2 and J usage is TRBJ1-1; no reliable D call. CDR1 and CDR2 (germline): SNHLY, FYNNEI. V was shortened by 11 bases and J by 4 bases, with 17 bases between the two germline ends. The CDR3 loop spans 13 amino acids. The CDR3 DNA sequence: TGTGCCGGCGCCGCGGGTACCGGCACTGAAGCTTTCTTT. It codes for CAGAAGTGTEAFF.

There are a few counts of this clonotype. The rearrangement links TRBV5-1 to TRBJ2-3; 7 nucleotides match TRBD1. The CDR3 runs to 15 residues. Germline CDR1 is SGHRS and CDR2 is YFSETQ. V lost 3 bases to trimming and J lost 0 bases; unmatched junction nucleotides: 4. This chain's CDR3 is CASSYRDSSTDTQYF. The CDR3 DNA is TGCGCCAGCAGCTACCGGGACAGCAGCACAGATACGCAGTATTTT.

The table lists this clonotype with a few counts. The chain has TRBV20-1 and TRBJ2-7; 12 positions match TRBD1. The germline V gene encodes CDR1 DFQATT and CDR2 SNEGSKA (reference sequence). J was trimmed by 7 bases and V by 6 bases; bases with no gene match: 10. This CDR3 comprises 14 residues. CDR3 in amino acids: CSAKQGQGAREQYF. The CDR3 DNA reads TGCAGTGCCAAGCAGGGACAGGGGGCTAGGGAGCAGTACTTC.

In this sample, this clonotype turned up many times. The gene calls are TRBV20-1 and TRBJ1-4; TRBD1 is a possible D gene (6 bases). The germline V gene encodes CDR1 DFQATT and CDR2 SNEGSKA (reference sequence). The CDR3 length is 17 residues. V dropped 0 bases and J dropped 0 bases, with 14 bases sitting between them. CDR3 region: CSARDPPGAPTNEKLFF. The CDR3 DNA reads as TGCAGTGCTAGAGACCCCCCGGGGGCACCAACTAATGAAAAACTGTTTTTT.

The sample holds a few counts of this clonotype. The rearrangement links TRBV6-1 to TRBJ2-3; D might be TRBD2 (5 bases). The CDR3 sequence is 14 residues long. V gave up 6 bases and J gave up 0 bases, with 10 bases separating them. Per the germline V gene, CDR1 is MNHNS and CDR2 is SASEGT. This chain's CDR3 is CASRPPGSTDTQYF. Here the CDR3 DNA reads TGTGCCAGCAGACCCCCGGGGAGCACAGATACGCAGTATTTT.